The rows below give T cell receptor beta chains drawn from one sample of a study of CD8 T cells in ankylosing spondylitis. From the 5' RACE reads, TCRdb called clonotypes with MiXCR, one entry per CDR3 protein. The repertoire holds around 450,000 distinct CDR3 sequences, approximately 26% seen once, with about 1% in the top ten. Sequencing was performed on blood, either unsorted or a sorted T cell fraction (not recorded which). Every receptor here comes from a male donor with ankylosing spondylitis. Both conserved end residues are part of each CDR3. Each record gives: D gene, clone size, J gene, V gene, CDR3 protein, CDR3 DNA. A D gene is named only where the DNA matches it firmly. Part of the rows lack a size; the others show once, few, many or a class for expanded clones.

d_gene: NA
abundance: many
j_gene: TRBJ2-3
v_gene: TRBV20-1
CDR3aa: CSARESKEITDTQYF
CDR3nt: TGCAGTGCTAGAGAAAGCAAAGAAATCACAGATACGCAGTATTTT

d_gene: TRBD2
abundance: few
j_gene: TRBJ2-5
v_gene: TRBV12-3/TRBV12-4
CDR3aa: CASSSGTSRETQYF
CDR3nt: TGTGCCAGCAGTTCTGGGACTAGCCGGGAGACCCAGTACTTC

d_gene: NA
abundance: NA
j_gene: TRBJ2-2
v_gene: TRBV2
CDR3aa: CASSEWRGGTGELFF
CDR3nt: TGTGCCAGCAGTGAATGGAGGGGGGGAACCGGGGAGCTGTTTTTT

d_gene: TRBD2
abundance: few
j_gene: TRBJ2-1
v_gene: TRBV12-3/TRBV12-4
CDR3aa: CASSTGVAGGDEQFF
CDR3nt: TGTGCCAGCAGTACCGGGGTAGCGGGAGGGGATGAGCAGTTCTTC

d_gene: NA
abundance: few
j_gene: TRBJ1-5
v_gene: TRBV15
CDR3aa: CATTPRGALNQPQHF
CDR3nt: TGTGCCACCACCCCCCGGGGGGCCCTCAATCAGCCCCAGCATTTT

d_gene: TRBD1
abundance: NA
j_gene: TRBJ2-5
v_gene: TRBV5-1
CDR3aa: CASSLVTGAEETQYF
CDR3nt: TGCGCCAGCAGCTTGGTAACAGGGGCCGAAGAGACCCAGTACTTC

d_gene: TRBD1
abundance: few
j_gene: TRBJ1-5
v_gene: TRBV5-1
CDR3aa: CAEGQGSFNQPQHF
CDR3nt: TGCGCCGAAGGACAGGGTTCCTTCAATCAGCCCCAGCATTTT

d_gene: NA
abundance: many
j_gene: TRBJ1-1
v_gene: TRBV6-5
CDR3aa: CASSYGREGTEAFF
CDR3nt: TGTGCCAGCAGTTACGGCCGGGAGGGAACTGAAGCTTTCTTT

d_gene: TRBD2
abundance: NA
j_gene: TRBJ2-2
v_gene: TRBV6-2/TRBV6-3
CDR3aa: CASRLTSGTIGELFF
CDR3nt: TGTGCCAGCAGACTGACTAGCGGGACGATCGGGGAGCTGTTTTTT

d_gene: NA
abundance: NA
j_gene: TRBJ2-1
v_gene: TRBV3-1
CDR3aa: CASSPGGGLPRGSYNEQFF
CDR3nt: TGTGCCAGCAGCCCCGGAGGAGGACTACCACGGGGTTCCTACAATGAGCAGTTCTTC

d_gene: TRBD1
abundance: NA
j_gene: TRBJ1-2
v_gene: TRBV4-1
CDR3aa: CASSQMDRLDYGYTF
CDR3nt: TGCGCCAGCAGCCAAATGGACAGGCTTGACTATGGCTACACCTTC

d_gene: NA
abundance: few
j_gene: TRBJ1-3
v_gene: TRBV12-3/TRBV12-4
CDR3aa: CASSLAIPESGNTIYF
CDR3nt: TGTGCCAGCAGTTTAGCGATTCCGGAGTCTGGAAACACCATATATTTT

d_gene: TRBD2
abundance: few
j_gene: TRBJ2-3
v_gene: TRBV20-1
CDR3aa: CSAGGTGTDTQYF
CDR3nt: TGCAGTGCGGGGGGGACTGGCACAGATACGCAGTATTTT

d_gene: TRBD1
abundance: NA
j_gene: TRBJ1-6
v_gene: TRBV30
CDR3aa: CAFQTGGRSPLHF
CDR3nt: TGTGCCTTTCAGACAGGGGGGCGATCACCCCTCCACTTT

d_gene: NA
abundance: few
j_gene: TRBJ2-7
v_gene: TRBV12-3/TRBV12-4
CDR3aa: CASSSPGTRYEQYF
CDR3nt: TGTGCCAGCAGCTCCCCCGGGACACGTTACGAGCAGTACTTC

d_gene: NA
abundance: NA
j_gene: TRBJ2-7
v_gene: TRBV20-1
CDR3aa: CSAFRGDKYEQYF
CDR3nt: TGCAGTGCATTCCGTGGGGACAAGTACGAGCAGTACTTC

d_gene: NA
abundance: few
j_gene: TRBJ1-3
v_gene: TRBV5-1
CDR3aa: CASSLAGGGNTIYF
CDR3nt: TGCGCCAGCAGCTTGGCCGGAGGCGGAAACACCATATATTTT

d_gene: NA
abundance: NA
j_gene: TRBJ2-6
v_gene: TRBV2
CDR3aa: CASRSYGANVLTF
CDR3nt: TGTGCCAGCCGTTCTTACGGGGCCAACGTCCTGACTTTC

d_gene: NA
abundance: NA
j_gene: TRBJ1-1
v_gene: TRBV5-1
CDR3aa: CASSLSRPNTEAFF
CDR3nt: TGCGCCAGCAGCTTGAGCAGACCGAACACTGAAGCTTTCTTT

d_gene: NA
abundance: many
j_gene: TRBJ2-5
v_gene: TRBV20-1
CDR3aa: CSVGRNIETQYF
CDR3nt: TGCAGTGTCGGCAGGAACATAGAGACCCAGTACTTC

d_gene: NA
abundance: NA
j_gene: TRBJ2-5
v_gene: TRBV3-1
CDR3aa: CASSQAHLSYQETQYF
CDR3nt: TGTGCCAGCAGCCAAGCACACCTCTCGTACCAAGAGACCCAGTACTTC

d_gene: TRBD2
abundance: few
j_gene: TRBJ2-3
v_gene: TRBV20-1
CDR3aa: CSAPTSVDTQYF
CDR3nt: TGCAGTGCTCCTACTAGCGTAGATACGCAGTATTTT

d_gene: NA
abundance: few
j_gene: TRBJ1-4
v_gene: TRBV24-1
CDR3aa: CATSNGPEGANEKLFF
CDR3nt: TGTGCCACCAGCAACGGGCCGGAGGGGGCTAATGAAAAACTGTTTTTT

d_gene: NA
abundance: NA
j_gene: TRBJ1-1
v_gene: TRBV6-1
CDR3aa: CASSVKKAAFF
CDR3nt: TGTGCCAGCAGCGTTAAGAAGGCAGCTTTCTTT

d_gene: TRBD1
abundance: few
j_gene: TRBJ1-2
v_gene: TRBV5-5
CDR3aa: CASSTLKTGMTDGYTF
CDR3nt: TGTGCCAGCAGCACATTAAAGACAGGGATGACGGATGGCTACACCTTC

d_gene: NA
abundance: few
j_gene: TRBJ1-1
v_gene: TRBV12-3/TRBV12-4
CDR3aa: CASSYLIGNTEAFF
CDR3nt: TGTGCCAGCAGCTATCTAATTGGGAACACTGAAGCTTTCTTT

d_gene: NA
abundance: NA
j_gene: TRBJ1-2
v_gene: TRBV12-3/TRBV12-4
CDR3aa: CASSPVPDGYTF
CDR3nt: TGTGCCAGCAGCCCAGTACCGGATGGCTACACCTTC

d_gene: NA
abundance: few
j_gene: TRBJ2-2
v_gene: TRBV5-1
CDR3aa: CASSLVRSTGELFF
CDR3nt: TGCGCCAGCAGCTTGGTCAGGTCCACCGGGGAGCTGTTTTTT

d_gene: TRBD1
abundance: NA
j_gene: TRBJ2-4
v_gene: TRBV7-9
CDR3aa: CASSPGTGVTKNIQYF
CDR3nt: TGTGCCAGCAGCCCGGGGACAGGGGTTACCAAAAACATTCAGTACTTC

d_gene: TRBD1
abundance: NA
j_gene: TRBJ1-2
v_gene: TRBV20-1
CDR3aa: CSARDRRTGGGGYTF
CDR3nt: TGCAGTGCTAGAGATCGAAGGACAGGGGGCGGAGGCTACACCTTC

d_gene: NA
abundance: many
j_gene: TRBJ1-6
v_gene: TRBV7-2
CDR3aa: CASSKAPWQGSSPLHF
CDR3nt: TGTGCCAGCAGTAAAGCCCCGTGGCAGGGGAGTTCACCCCTCCACTTT

d_gene: NA
abundance: few
j_gene: TRBJ1-1
v_gene: TRBV27
CDR3aa: CASSLGYMNTEAFF
CDR3nt: TGTGCCAGCAGCCTAGGGTATATGAACACTGAAGCTTTCTTT

d_gene: TRBD1
abundance: few
j_gene: TRBJ2-5
v_gene: TRBV7-7
CDR3aa: CASSTQGVEGETQYF
CDR3nt: TGTGCCAGCAGCACTCAGGGGGTCGAGGGAGAGACCCAGTACTTC

d_gene: NA
abundance: NA
j_gene: TRBJ2-3
v_gene: TRBV7-2
CDR3aa: CASSQRDLRSGDTQYF
CDR3nt: TGTGCCAGCAGCCAAAGGGACTTGAGAAGTGGAGATACGCAGTATTTT

d_gene: NA
abundance: NA
j_gene: TRBJ2-2
v_gene: TRBV20-1
CDR3aa: CSARPRDSHTGELFF
CDR3nt: TGCAGTGCTAGACCCCGGGACTCCCACACCGGGGAGCTGTTTTTT

d_gene: NA
abundance: once
j_gene: TRBJ1-1
v_gene: TRBV29-1
CDR3aa: CSVRKGQRNTEAFF
CDR3nt: TGCAGCGTTCGGAAAGGACAGAGGAACACTGAAGCTTTCTTT

d_gene: NA
abundance: few
j_gene: TRBJ2-2
v_gene: TRBV7-9
CDR3aa: CASSPADLANTGELFF
CDR3nt: TGTGCCAGCAGCCCTGCGGACCTAGCGAACACCGGGGAGCTGTTTTTT

d_gene: TRBD2
abundance: NA
j_gene: TRBJ2-7
v_gene: TRBV6-1
CDR3aa: CASSHLAGGTYEQYF
CDR3nt: TGTGCCAGCAGTCATTTAGCGGGAGGGACCTACGAGCAGTACTTC

d_gene: TRBD1
abundance: NA
j_gene: TRBJ2-1
v_gene: TRBV24-1
CDR3aa: CATSDLGAGGLNEQFF
CDR3nt: TGTGCCACCAGTGATCTTGGGGCAGGGGGCCTTAATGAGCAGTTCTTC

d_gene: NA
abundance: few
j_gene: TRBJ2-5
v_gene: TRBV2
CDR3aa: CASSEQTTYQETQYF
CDR3nt: TGTGCCAGCAGTGAACAAACTACGTACCAAGAGACCCAGTACTTC

d_gene: TRBD2
abundance: few
j_gene: TRBJ2-1
v_gene: TRBV7-9
CDR3aa: CASSSGLAGGPWFF
CDR3nt: TGTGCCAGCAGCTCGGGACTAGCGGGAGGGCCGTGGTTCTTC

d_gene: NA
abundance: few
j_gene: TRBJ2-1
v_gene: TRBV7-9
CDR3aa: CASSPRGTSYNEQFF
CDR3nt: TGTGCCAGCAGCCCCCGGGGGACCTCCTACAATGAGCAGTTCTTC

d_gene: TRBD1
abundance: few
j_gene: TRBJ2-3
v_gene: TRBV27
CDR3aa: CASSFGPGQARDTQYF
CDR3nt: TGTGCCAGCAGTTTTGGGCCGGGACAGGCCAGAGATACGCAGTATTTT

d_gene: NA
abundance: few
j_gene: TRBJ1-1
v_gene: TRBV20-1
CDR3aa: CSARVGGGNTEAFF
CDR3nt: TGCAGTGCTAGAGTGGGTGGGGGGAACACTGAAGCTTTCTTT

d_gene: TRBD1
abundance: NA
j_gene: TRBJ2-6
v_gene: TRBV4-2
CDR3aa: CASSQEGTGISGANVLTF
CDR3nt: TGTGCCAGCAGCCAAGAAGGGACAGGGATATCTGGGGCCAACGTCCTGACTTTC

d_gene: NA
abundance: once
j_gene: TRBJ1-4
v_gene: TRBV11-2
CDR3aa: CATRDSAAEKLFF
CDR3nt: TGTGCGACGAGGGACTCGGCGGCTGAAAAACTGTTTTTT

d_gene: NA
abundance: many
j_gene: TRBJ1-5
v_gene: TRBV5-1
CDR3aa: CASSSGGNNQPQHF
CDR3nt: TGCGCCAGCAGCTCCGGGGGGAACAATCAGCCCCAGCATTTT

d_gene: TRBD2
abundance: few
j_gene: TRBJ2-3
v_gene: TRBV5-1
CDR3aa: CASSVTGTRDGTQYF
CDR3nt: TGCGCCAGCAGCGTAACCGGGACTAGAGACGGTACGCAGTATTTT

d_gene: NA
abundance: few
j_gene: TRBJ1-2
v_gene: TRBV5-8
CDR3aa: CASTPGLGYGYTF
CDR3nt: TGTGCCAGCACCCCTGGGCTAGGCTATGGCTACACCTTC

d_gene: NA
abundance: NA
j_gene: TRBJ2-5
v_gene: TRBV7-9
CDR3aa: CASSPWISQETQYF
CDR3nt: TGTGCCAGCAGCCCTTGGATCTCACAAGAGACCCAGTACTTC

d_gene: TRBD1
abundance: NA
j_gene: TRBJ1-3
v_gene: TRBV5-1
CDR3aa: CASSSGTGRGNTIYF
CDR3nt: TGCGCCAGCAGCTCCGGGACAGGGCGCGGAAACACCATATATTTT

d_gene: NA
abundance: few
j_gene: TRBJ2-7
v_gene: TRBV20-1
CDR3aa: CSGNTPHEQYF
CDR3nt: TGCAGTGGGAATACTCCTCACGAGCAGTACTTC

d_gene: NA
abundance: few
j_gene: TRBJ1-4
v_gene: TRBV5-1
CDR3aa: CASSSGTPGAYEKLFF
CDR3nt: TGCGCCAGCAGCTCCGGGACACCGGGGGCCTATGAAAAACTGTTTTTT

d_gene: NA
abundance: NA
j_gene: TRBJ1-1
v_gene: TRBV12-3/TRBV12-4
CDR3aa: CASILHRDQAFF
CDR3nt: TGTGCCAGCATCTTACACCGGGACCAAGCTTTCTTT

d_gene: NA
abundance: NA
j_gene: TRBJ2-3
v_gene: TRBV24-1
CDR3aa: CATSDSGKPTDTQYF
CDR3nt: TGTGCCACCAGTGATTCTGGGAAACCCACAGATACGCAGTATTTT

d_gene: NA
abundance: few
j_gene: TRBJ1-2
v_gene: TRBV27
CDR3aa: CASSPRASGGYTF
CDR3nt: TGTGCCAGCAGCCCCCGGGCTTCGGGTGGCTACACCTTC

d_gene: NA
abundance: once
j_gene: TRBJ2-5
v_gene: TRBV5-1
CDR3aa: CASTARGEEETQYF
CDR3nt: TGCGCCAGCACCGCACGGGGCGAGGAAGAGACCCAGTACTTC

d_gene: NA
abundance: NA
j_gene: TRBJ1-2
v_gene: TRBV29-1
CDR3aa: CSVGDGTQGYTF
CDR3nt: TGCAGCGTGGGGGACGGGACACAAGGCTACACCTTC

d_gene: NA
abundance: NA
j_gene: TRBJ2-1
v_gene: TRBV11-3
CDR3aa: CASSLDIGEQFF
CDR3nt: TGTGCCAGCAGCTTAGATATTGGCGAGCAGTTCTTC

d_gene: NA
abundance: NA
j_gene: TRBJ2-1
v_gene: TRBV5-1
CDR3aa: CASSLMAGVRNEQFF
CDR3nt: TGCGCCAGCAGCTTGATGGCAGGGGTGCGTAATGAGCAGTTCTTC